This T cell receptor (beta chain) was recorded in a study of identical twins. TCRdb fed the 5' RACE reads into MiXCR, producing one record per CDR3 protein. Of around 490,000 distinct CDR3 sequences in the sample, about 15% were seen once. This clonotype appeared a few times. The CDR3 consists of 12 residues. Germline assignment: CDR1 MNHNY and CDR2 SVGAGI (reference sequence). The V end was cut by 8 bases, the J end by 5 bases, with 13 bases between. These data were likewise used in another study, on yellow fever vaccine responses in identical twins.

The specimen was CD4+ T cells sorted from blood. This receptor was taken from a woman aged 18-35 years in good health. V is TRBV6-6 and J is TRBJ2-7; possibly TRBD1 for D (5 bases). In DNA form, the CDR3 reads TGTGCCAGCGGCCAAGGGGCCAACGAGCAGTACGTC. It translates to CASGQGANEQYV.